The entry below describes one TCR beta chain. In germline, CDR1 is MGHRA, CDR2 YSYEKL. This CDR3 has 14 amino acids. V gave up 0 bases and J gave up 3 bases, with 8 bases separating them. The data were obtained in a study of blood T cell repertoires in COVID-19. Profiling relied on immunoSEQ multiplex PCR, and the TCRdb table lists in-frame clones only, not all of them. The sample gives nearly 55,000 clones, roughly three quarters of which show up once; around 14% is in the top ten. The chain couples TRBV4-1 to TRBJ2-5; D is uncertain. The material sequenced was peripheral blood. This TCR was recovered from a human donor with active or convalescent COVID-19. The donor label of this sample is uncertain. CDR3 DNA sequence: TGCGCCAGCAGCCAAGATGGAGTAGAAGAGACCCAGTACTTC. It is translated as CASSQDGVEETQYF.